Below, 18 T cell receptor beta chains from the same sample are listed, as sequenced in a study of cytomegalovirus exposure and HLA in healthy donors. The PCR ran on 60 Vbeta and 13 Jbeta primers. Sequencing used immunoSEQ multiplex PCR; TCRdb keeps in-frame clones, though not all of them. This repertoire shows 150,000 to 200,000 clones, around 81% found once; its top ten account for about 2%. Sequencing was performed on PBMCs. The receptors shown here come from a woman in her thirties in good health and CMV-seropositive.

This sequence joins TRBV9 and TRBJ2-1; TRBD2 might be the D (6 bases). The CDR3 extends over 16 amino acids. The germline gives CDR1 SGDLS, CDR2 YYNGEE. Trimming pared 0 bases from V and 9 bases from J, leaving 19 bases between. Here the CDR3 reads CASSVAGRGANREQFF. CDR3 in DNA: TGTGCCAGCAGCGTAGCTGGGCGGGGCGCTAACCGTGAGCAGTTCTTC.

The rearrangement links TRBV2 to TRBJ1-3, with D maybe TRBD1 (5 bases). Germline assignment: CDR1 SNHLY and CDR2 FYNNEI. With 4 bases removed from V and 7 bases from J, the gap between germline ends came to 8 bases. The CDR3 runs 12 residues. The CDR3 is CASSAEGNTIYF. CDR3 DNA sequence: TGTGCCAGCAGTGCGGAGGGGAACACCATATATTTT.

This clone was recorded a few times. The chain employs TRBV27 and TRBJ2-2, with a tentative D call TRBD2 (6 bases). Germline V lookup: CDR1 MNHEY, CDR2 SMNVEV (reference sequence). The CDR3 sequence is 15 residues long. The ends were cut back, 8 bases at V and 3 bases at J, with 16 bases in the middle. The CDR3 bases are TGTGCCAGCCTCCGGGAGCGGCACGACACCGGGGAGCTGTTTTTT. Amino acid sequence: CASLRERHDTGELFF.

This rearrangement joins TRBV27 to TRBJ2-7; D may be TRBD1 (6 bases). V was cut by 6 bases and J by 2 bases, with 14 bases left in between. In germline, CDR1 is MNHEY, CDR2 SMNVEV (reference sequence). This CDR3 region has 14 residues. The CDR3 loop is CASSYNGQTYEQYF. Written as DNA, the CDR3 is TGTGCCAGCAGCTATAATGGACAGACCTACGAGCAGTACTTC.

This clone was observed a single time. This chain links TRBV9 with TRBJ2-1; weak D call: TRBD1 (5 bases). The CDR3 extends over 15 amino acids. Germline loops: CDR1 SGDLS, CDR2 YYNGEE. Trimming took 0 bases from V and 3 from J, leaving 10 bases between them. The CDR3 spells CASSVEGVLYNEQFF. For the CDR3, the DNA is TGTGCCAGCAGCGTAGAAGGGGTTCTCTACAATGAGCAGTTCTTC.

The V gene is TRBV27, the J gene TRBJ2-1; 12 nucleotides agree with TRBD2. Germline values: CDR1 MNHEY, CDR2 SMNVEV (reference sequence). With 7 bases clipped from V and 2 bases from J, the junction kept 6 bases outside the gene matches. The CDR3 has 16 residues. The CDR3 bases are TGTGCCAGCACGCCTAGCGGGGGGGAAACCTACAATGAGCAGTTCTTC. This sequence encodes CASTPSGGETYNEQFF.

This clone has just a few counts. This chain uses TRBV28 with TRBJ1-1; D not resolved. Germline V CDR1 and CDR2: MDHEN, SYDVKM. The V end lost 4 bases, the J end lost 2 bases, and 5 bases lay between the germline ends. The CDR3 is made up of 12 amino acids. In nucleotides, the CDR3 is TGTGCCAGCAGTTCCTTCAACACTGAAGCTTTCTTT. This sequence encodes CASSSFNTEAFF. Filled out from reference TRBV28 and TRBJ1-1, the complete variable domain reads DVKVTQSSRYLVKRTGEKVFLECVQDMDHENMFWYRQDPGLGLRLIYFSYDVKMKEKGDIPEGYSVSREKKERFSLILESASTNQTSMYLCASSSFNTEAFFGQGTRLTVV.

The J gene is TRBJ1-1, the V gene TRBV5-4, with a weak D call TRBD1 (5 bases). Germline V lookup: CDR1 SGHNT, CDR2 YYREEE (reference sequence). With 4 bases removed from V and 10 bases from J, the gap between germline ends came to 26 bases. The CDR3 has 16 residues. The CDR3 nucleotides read TGTGCCAGCAGCGGAGAGGTAGGGCAGGGTGGCCACCGAGCTTTCTTT. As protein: CASSGEVGQGGHRAFF. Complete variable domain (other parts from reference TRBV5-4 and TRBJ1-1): ETGVTQSPTHLIKTRGQQVTLRCSSQSGHNTVSWYQQALGQGPQFIFQYYREEENGRGNFPPRFSGLQFPNYSSELNVNALELDDSALYLCASSGEVGQGGHRAFFGQGTRLTVV.

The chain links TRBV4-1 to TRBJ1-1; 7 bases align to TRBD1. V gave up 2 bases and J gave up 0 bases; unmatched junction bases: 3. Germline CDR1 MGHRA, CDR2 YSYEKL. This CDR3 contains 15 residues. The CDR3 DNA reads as TGCGCCAGCAGCCAAAAACAGGGGATGAACACTGAAGCTTTCTTT. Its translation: CASSQKQGMNTEAFF.

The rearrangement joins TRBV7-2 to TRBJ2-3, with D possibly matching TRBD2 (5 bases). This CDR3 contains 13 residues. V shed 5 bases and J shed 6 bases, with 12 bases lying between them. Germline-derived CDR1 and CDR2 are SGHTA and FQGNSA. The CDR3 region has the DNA TGTGCCAGCAGCGGCCGCACGGGGGATACGCAGTATTTT. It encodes CASSGRTGDTQYF.

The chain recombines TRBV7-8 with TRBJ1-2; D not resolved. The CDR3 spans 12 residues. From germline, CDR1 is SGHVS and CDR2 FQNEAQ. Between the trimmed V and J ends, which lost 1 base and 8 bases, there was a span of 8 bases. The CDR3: CASSLGAEGYTF. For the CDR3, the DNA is TGTGCCAGCAGCTTAGGCGCGGAGGGCTACACCTTC.

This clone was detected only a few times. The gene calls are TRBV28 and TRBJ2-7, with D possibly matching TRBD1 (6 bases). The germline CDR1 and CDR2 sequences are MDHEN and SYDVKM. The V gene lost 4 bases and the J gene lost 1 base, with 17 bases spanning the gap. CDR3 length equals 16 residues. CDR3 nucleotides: TGTGCCAGCAGTTCGAACGACTATACAGGGTCCTACGAGCAGTACTTC. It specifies CASSSNDYTGSYEQYF.

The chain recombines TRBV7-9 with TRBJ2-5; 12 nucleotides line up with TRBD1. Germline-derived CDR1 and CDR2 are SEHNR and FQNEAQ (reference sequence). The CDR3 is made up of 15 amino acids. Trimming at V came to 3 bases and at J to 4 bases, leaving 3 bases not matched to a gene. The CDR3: CASSFGTGGLETQYF. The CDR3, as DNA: TGTGCCAGCAGCTTCGGGACAGGGGGCCTAGAGACCCAGTACTTC.

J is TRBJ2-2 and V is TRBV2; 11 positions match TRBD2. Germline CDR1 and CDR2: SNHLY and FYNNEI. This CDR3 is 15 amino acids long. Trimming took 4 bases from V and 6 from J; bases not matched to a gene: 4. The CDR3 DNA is TGTGCCAGCAGTGTAGCGGGGGGGCTTTCCGGGGAGCTGTTTTTT. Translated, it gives CASSVAGGLSGELFF.

The CDR3 region has the DNA TGTGCCAGCAGAGACGTCACAGGGAGCCGGTTCCAGTACTTC. Amino acid sequence: CASRDVTGSRFQYF. This chain connects TRBV27 to TRBJ2-5; possibly TRBD1 for D (6 bases). Germline V gene sequence: CDR1 MNHEY, CDR2 SMNVEV (reference sequence). CDR3 length: 14 amino acids. V lost 6 bases to trimming and J lost 10 bases, with 21 bases between them.

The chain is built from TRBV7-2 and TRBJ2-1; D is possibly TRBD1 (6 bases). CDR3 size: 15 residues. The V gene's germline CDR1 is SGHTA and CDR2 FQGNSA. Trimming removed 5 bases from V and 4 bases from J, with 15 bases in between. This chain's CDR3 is CASSPLGTLYNEQFF. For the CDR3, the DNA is TGTGCCAGCAGCCCGCTTGGGACATTGTACAATGAGCAGTTCTTC.

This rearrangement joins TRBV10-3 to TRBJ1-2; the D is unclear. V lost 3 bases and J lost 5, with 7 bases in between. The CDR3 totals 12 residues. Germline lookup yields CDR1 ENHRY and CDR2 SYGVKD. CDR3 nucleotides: TGTGCCATCAGTGATGCGTCTTATGGCTACACCTTC. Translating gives CAISDASYGYTF.

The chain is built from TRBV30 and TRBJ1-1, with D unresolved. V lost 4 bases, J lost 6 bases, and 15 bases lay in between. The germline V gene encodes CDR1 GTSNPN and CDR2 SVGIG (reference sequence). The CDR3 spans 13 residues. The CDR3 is CAWNRGSSAEAFF. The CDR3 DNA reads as TGTGCCTGGAATCGGGGTTCCAGTGCTGAAGCTTTCTTT.